The clone carrying this TCR beta chain occurred a few times. The data originate from a study of blood T cell repertoires in COVID-19. This CDR3 is built from 13 residues. Germline V CDR1 and CDR2: SNHLY, FYNNEI. V lost 4 bases, J lost 2 bases, and 0 bases stayed unmatched. Authors' data handling: From reference gene primer amplification, estimates of nucleated cell counts were derived. Some clones are missing from TCRdb's copy, which holds only in-frame ones; the method was immunoSEQ multiplex PCR. The V and J calls and the clone size are those of that table, but D and trimming were determined from the DNA. The sample records some 98,000 clones, roughly 88% being singletons.

This TCR derives from a man aged 55 to 70 with acute or convalescent COVID-19. The V gene is TRBV2, the J gene TRBJ2-5; 8 bases fit TRBD1. Sequences were obtained from peripheral blood. For the CDR3, the DNA is TGTGCCAGCAGTGGGGACAGGCAAGAGACCCAGTACTTC. This translates into CASSGDRQETQYF.